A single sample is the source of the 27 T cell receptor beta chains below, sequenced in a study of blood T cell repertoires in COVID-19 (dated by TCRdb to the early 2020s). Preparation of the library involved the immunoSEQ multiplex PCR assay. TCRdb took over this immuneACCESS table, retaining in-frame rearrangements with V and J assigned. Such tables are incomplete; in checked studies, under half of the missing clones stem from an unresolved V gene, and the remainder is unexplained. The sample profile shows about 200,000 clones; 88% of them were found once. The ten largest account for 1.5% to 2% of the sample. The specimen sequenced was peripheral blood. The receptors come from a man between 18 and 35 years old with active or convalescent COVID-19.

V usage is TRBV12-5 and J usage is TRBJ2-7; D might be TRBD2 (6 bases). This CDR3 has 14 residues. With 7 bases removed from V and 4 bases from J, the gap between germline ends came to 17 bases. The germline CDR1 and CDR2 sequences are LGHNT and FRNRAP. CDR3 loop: CASAPGGVVYEQYF. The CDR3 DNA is TGTGCTAGTGCGCCCGGGGGTGTGGTATACGAGCAGTACTTC.

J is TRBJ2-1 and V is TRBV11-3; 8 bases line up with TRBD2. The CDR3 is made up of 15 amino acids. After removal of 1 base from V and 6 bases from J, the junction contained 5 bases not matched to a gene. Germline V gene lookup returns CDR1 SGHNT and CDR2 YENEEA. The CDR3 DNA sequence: TGTGCCAGCAGCTTAGGGGCGGGGGGCCCCAATGAGCAGTTCTTC. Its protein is CASSLGAGGPNEQFF.

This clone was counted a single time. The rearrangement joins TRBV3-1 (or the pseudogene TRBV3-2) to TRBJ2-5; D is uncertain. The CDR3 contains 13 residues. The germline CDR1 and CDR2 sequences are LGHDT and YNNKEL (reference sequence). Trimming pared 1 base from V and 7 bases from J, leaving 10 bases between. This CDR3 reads CASSQGATGTQYF. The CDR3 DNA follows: TGTGCCAGCAGCCAAGGTGCTACCGGGACCCAGTACTTC.

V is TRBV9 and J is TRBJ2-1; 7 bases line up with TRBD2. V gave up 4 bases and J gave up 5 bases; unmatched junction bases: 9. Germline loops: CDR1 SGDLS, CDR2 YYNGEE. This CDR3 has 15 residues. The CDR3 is CASSRSGKRDNEQFF. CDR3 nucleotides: TGTGCCAGCAGCAGAAGCGGGAAGAGGGACAATGAGCAGTTCTTC. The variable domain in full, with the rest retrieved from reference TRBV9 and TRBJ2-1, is DSGVTQTPKHLITATGQRVTLRCSPRSGDLSVYWYQQSLDQGLQFLIQYYNGEERAKGNILERFSAQQFPDLHSELNLSSLELGDSALYFCASSRSGKRDNEQFFGPGTRLTVL.

CDR3 coding DNA: TGTGCCAGCATGGAGCAGTGGGATTCACCCCTCCACTTT. Translated: CASMEQWDSPLHF. This chain connects TRBV2 to TRBJ1-6; D is unclear. Germline V lookup: CDR1 SNHLY, CDR2 FYNNEI. There are 13 residues in the CDR3. The germline V and J ends were trimmed by 7 bases and 8 bases, with 12 bases remaining between them.

The CDR3 protein is CASSLAPNEETQYF. The DNA of the CDR3 is TGTGCCAGCAGCTTGGCCCCAAACGAGGAGACCCAGTACTTC. V usage is TRBV5-6 and J usage is TRBJ2-5; no clear D gene. The CDR3 is made up of 14 amino acids. Deletions cut 0 bases from V and 5 bases from J, with 11 bases between. Per the germline V gene, CDR1 is SGHDT and CDR2 is YYEEEE.

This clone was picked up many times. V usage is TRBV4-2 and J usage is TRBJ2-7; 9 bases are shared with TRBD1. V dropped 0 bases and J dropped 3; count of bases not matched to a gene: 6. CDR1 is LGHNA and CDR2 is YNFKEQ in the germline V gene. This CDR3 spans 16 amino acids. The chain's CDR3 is CASSQDEGTGNYEQYF. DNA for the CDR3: TGTGCCAGCAGCCAAGACGAGGGGACAGGGAACTACGAGCAGTACTTC.

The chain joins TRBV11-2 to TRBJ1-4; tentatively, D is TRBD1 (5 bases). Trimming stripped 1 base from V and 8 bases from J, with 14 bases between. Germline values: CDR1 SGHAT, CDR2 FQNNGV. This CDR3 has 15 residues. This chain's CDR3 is CASSLVGGTNEKLFF. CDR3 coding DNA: TGTGCCAGCAGCTTAGTGGGGGGGACCAACGAAAAACTGTTTTTT.

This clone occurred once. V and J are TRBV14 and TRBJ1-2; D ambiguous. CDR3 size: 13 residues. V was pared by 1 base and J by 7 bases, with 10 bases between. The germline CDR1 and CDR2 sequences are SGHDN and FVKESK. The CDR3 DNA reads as TGTGCCAGCAGCCAAGCCTCGCGGGTTGGCTACACCTTC. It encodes CASSQASRVGYTF.

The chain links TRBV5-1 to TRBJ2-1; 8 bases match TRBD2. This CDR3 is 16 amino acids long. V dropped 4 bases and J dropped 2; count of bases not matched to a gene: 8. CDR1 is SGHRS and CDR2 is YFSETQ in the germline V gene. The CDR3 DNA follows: TGCGCCAGCAGCGTCACGGCGGGGGGAACCTACAATGAGCAGTTCTTC. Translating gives CASSVTAGGTYNEQFF. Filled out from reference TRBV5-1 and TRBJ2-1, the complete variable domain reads KAGVTQTPRYLIKTRGQQVTLSCSPISGHRSVSWYQQTPGQGLQFLFEYFSETQRNKGNFPGRFSGRQFSNSRSEMNVSTLELGDSALYLCASSVTAGGTYNEQFFGPGTRLTVL.

The CDR3 spells CASSGEGPDHPANYGYTF. CDR3 bases: TGTGCCAGCAGCGGGGAGGGCCCGGACCATCCCGCTAACTATGGCTACACCTTC. J is TRBJ1-2 and V is TRBV5-6, with unresolved D. The CDR3 covers 18 residues. With 4 bases removed from V and 0 bases from J, the gap between germline ends came to 22 bases. Germline V gene data show CDR1 as SGHDT and CDR2 as YYEEEE.

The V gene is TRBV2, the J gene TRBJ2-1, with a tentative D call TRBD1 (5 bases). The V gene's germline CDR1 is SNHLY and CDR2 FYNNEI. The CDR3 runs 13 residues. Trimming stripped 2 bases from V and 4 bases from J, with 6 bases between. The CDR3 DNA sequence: TGTGCCAGCAGTGAAAGGGGTTACAATGAGCAGTTCTTC. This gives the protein CASSERGYNEQFF.

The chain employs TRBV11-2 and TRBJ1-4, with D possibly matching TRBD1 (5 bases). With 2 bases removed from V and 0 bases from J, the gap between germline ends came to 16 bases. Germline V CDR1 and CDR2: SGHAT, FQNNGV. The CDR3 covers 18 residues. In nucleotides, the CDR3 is TGTGCCAGCAGCTTAATTCCGGGGGTCCGAGCAACTAATGAAAAACTGTTTTTT. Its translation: CASSLIPGVRATNEKLFF. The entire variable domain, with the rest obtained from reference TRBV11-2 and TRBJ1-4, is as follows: EAGVAQSPRYKIIEKRQSVAFWCNPISGHATLYWYQQILGQGPKLLIQFQNNGVVDDSQLPKDRFSAERLKGVDSTLKIQPAKLEDSAVYLCASSLIPGVRATNEKLFFGSGTQLSVL.

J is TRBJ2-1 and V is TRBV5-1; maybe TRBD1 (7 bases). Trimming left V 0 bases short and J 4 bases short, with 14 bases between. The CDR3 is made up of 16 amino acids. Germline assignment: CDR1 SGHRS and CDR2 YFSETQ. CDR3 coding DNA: TGCGCCAGCAGCTTGGCCGAGGGGGCGGGGTACAATGAGCAGTTCTTC. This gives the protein CASSLAEGAGYNEQFF.

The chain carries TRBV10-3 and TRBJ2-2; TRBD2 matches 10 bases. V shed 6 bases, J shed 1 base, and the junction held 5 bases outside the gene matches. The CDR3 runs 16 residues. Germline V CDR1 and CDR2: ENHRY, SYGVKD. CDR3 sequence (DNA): TGTGCCATCAGACCTAGCGGGAGACGGAACACCGGGGAGCTGTTTTTT. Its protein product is CAIRPSGRRNTGELFF.

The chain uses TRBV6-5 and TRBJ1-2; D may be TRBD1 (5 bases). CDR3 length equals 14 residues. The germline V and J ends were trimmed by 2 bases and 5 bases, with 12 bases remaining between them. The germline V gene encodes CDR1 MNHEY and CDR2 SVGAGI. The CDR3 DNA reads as TGTGCCAGCAGTTACCGAGGGGCGGGGTATGGCTACACCTTC. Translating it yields CASSYRGAGYGYTF.

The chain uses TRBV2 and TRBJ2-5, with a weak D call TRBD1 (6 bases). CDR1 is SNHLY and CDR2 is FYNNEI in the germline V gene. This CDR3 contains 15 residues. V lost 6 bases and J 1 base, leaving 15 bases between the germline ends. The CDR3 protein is CASRSTRDIQETQYF. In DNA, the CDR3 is TGTGCCAGCAGGTCGACTCGGGACATCCAAGAGACCCAGTACTTC.

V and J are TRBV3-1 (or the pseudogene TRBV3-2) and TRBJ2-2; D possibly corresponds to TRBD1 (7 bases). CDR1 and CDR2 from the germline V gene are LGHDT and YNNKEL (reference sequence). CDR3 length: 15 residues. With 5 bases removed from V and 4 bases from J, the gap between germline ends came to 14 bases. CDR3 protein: CASSYRGGGTGELFF. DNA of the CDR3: TGTGCCAGCAGCTACAGGGGAGGAGGCACCGGGGAGCTGTTTTTT.

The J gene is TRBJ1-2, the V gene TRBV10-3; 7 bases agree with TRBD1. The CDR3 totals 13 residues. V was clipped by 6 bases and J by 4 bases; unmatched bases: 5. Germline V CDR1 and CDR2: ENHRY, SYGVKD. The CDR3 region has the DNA TGTGCCATCAGCAGGGGGGCGGGCTATGGCTACACCTTC. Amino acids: CAISRGAGYGYTF.

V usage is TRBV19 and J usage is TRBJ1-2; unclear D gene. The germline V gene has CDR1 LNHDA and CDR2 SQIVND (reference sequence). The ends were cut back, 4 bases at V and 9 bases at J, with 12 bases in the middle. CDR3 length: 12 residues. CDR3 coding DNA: TGTGCCAGTAGTAGGTCAGAAAGAAGCTACACCTTC. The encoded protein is CASSRSERSYTF.

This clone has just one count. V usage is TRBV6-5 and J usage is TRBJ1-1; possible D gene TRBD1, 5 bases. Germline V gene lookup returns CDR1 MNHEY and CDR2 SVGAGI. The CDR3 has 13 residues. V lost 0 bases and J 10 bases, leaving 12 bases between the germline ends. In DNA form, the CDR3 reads TGTGCCAGCAGTTACTCCGGAGGGGAAATAGCTTTCTTT. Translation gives CASSYSGGEIAFF.

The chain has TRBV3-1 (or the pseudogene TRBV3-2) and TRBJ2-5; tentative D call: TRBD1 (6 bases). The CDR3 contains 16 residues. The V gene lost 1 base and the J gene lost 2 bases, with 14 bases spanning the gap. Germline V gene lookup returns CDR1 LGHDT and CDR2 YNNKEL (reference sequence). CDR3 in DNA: TGTGCCAGCAGCCAAGTACATCCGGACAGACAAGAGACCCAGTACTTC. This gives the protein CASSQVHPDRQETQYF.

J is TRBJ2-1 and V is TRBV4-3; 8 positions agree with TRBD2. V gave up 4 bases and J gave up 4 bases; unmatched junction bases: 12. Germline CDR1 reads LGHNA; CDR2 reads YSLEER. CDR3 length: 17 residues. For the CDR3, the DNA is TGCGCCAGCAGCCCAAGGGTTCCGGGAGGGGGTTACAATGAGCAGTTCTTC. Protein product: CASSPRVPGGGYNEQFF.

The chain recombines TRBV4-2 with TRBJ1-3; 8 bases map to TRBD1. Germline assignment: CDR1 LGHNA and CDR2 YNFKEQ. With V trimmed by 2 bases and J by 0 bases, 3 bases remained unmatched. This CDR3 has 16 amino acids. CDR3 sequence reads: CASSQRTGGSGNTIYF. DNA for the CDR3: TGTGCCAGCAGCCAACGTACAGGGGGCTCTGGAAACACCATATATTTT.

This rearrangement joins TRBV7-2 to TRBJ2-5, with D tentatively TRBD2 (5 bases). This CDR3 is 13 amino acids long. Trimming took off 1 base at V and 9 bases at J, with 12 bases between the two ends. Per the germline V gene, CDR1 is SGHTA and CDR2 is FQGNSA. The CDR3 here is CASSLEGHGAQYF. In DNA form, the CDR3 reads TGTGCCAGCAGCTTAGAAGGCCACGGGGCCCAGTACTTC.

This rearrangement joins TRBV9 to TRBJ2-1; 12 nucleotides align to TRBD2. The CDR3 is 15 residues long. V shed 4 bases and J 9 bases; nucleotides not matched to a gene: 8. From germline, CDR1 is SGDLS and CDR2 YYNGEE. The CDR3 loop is CASSPRLAGETEQFF. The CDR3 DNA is TGTGCCAGCAGCCCCCGACTAGCGGGAGAGACTGAGCAGTTCTTC.

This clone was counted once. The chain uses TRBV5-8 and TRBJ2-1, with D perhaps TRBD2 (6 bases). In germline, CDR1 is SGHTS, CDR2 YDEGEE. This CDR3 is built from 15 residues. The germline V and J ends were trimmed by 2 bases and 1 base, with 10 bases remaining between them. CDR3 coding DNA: TGTGCCAGCAGCTTCCGCGGGACGTCCTACAATGAGCAGTTCTTC. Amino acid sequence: CASSFRGTSYNEQFF.